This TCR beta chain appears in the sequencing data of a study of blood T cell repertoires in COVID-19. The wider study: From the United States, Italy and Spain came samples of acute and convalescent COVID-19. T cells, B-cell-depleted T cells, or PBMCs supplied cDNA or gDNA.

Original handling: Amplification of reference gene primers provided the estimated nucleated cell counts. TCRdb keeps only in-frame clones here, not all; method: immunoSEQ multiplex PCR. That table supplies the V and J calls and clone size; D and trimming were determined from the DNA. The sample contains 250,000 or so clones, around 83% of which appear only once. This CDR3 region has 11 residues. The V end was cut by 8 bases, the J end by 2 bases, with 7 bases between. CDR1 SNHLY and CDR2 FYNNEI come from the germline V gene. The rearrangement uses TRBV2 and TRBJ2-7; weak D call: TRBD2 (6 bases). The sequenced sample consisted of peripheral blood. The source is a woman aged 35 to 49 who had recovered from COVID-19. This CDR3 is CASRETYEQYF. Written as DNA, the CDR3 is TGTGCCAGCCGGGAGACCTACGAGCAGTACTTC.